Listed here is a single TCR beta chain. Alongside a J-beta primer mix, a sample-barcoded 5' primer served in a second PCR lasting roughly 7 to 11 cycles. Each TCR beta cDNA got a 12-nucleotide random molecular identifier. TCRdb passed the 5' RACE reads through MiXCR, listing each CDR3 protein once. The table has about 780,000 distinct CDR3 sequences, around half seen once; the top ten hold roughly 18%. These data belong to a study of blood T cells in healthy people across ages. The germline V gene has CDR1 MNHNS and CDR2 SASEGT. The CDR3 extends over 13 amino acids. V shed 8 bases and J 4 bases; nucleotides not matched to a gene: 2.

Sequencing was done on a sample of blood. The sequence derives from a man older than 75 in good health. The chain couples TRBV6-1 to TRBJ2-5; 12 bases map to TRBD2. This CDR3 is CASLLAGGETQYF. The CDR3 DNA is TGTGCCAGCTTACTAGCGGGAGGAGAGACCCAGTACTTC.